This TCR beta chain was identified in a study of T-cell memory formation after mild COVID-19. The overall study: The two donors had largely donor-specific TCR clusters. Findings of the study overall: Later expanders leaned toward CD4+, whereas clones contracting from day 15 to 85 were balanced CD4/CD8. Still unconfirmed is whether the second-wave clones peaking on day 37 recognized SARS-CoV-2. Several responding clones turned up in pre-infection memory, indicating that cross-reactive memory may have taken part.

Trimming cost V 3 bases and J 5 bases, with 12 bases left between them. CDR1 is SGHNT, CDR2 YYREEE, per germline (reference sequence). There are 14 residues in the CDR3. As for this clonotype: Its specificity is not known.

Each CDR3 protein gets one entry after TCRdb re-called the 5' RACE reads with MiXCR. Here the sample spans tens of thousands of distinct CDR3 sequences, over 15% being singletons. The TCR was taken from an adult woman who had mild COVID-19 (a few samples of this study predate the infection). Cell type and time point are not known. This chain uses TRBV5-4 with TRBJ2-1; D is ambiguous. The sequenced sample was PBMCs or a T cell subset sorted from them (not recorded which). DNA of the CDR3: TGTGCCAGCAGCTCAGACGGAGTTAACAATGAGCAGTTCTTC. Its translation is CASSSDGVNNEQFF.